This TCR beta chain was observed in a study of blood T cell repertoires in COVID-19. The overall study: Donors in the United States, Italy and Spain gave samples during acute or convalescent COVID-19. The analysed material was cDNA or gDNA that came from T cells, B-cell-depleted T cells, or PBMCs.

This clone was picked up one time. Authors' data handling: Amplification from reference gene primers served as the basis for estimated nucleated cell counts. TCRdb keeps only in-frame clones here, not all; method: immunoSEQ multiplex PCR. The V and J calls and clone size were taken over from that table, and D and trimming were inferred from the DNA. The data hold roughly 150,000 clones, with around four fifths observed a single time. The Seattle patients, enrolled during active infection, were followed longitudinally. The CDR3 spans 14 residues. The germline CDR1 and CDR2 sequences are SEHNR and FQNEAQ (reference sequence). V dropped 1 base and J dropped 6; count of bases not matched to a gene: 0.

The rearrangement links TRBV7-9 to TRBJ1-6; 7 nucleotides match TRBD1. The receptor was derived from a woman of 80 years or more with COVID-19, enrolled during active disease. The sequenced sample consisted of peripheral blood. Here the CDR3 DNA reads TGTGCCAGCAGCTTAGGGGACAGTAATTCACCCCTCCACTTT. Translating it yields CASSLGDSNSPLHF. Supplemented by reference TRBV7-9 and TRBJ1-6, the full variable domain reads DTGVSQNPRHKITKRGQNVTFRCDPISEHNRLYWYRQTLGQGPEFLTYFQNEAQLEKSRLLSDRFSAERPKGSFSTLEIQRTEQGDSAMYLCASSLGDSNSPLHFGNGTRLTVT.